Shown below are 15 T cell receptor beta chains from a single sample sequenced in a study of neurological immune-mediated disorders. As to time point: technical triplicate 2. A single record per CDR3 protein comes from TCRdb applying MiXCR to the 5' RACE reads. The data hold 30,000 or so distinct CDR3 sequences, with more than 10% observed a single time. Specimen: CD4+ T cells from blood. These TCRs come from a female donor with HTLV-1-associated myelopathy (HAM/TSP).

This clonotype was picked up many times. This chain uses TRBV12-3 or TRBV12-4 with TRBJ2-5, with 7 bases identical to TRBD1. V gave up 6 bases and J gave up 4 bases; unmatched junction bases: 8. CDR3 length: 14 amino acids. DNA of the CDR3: TGTGCCAGCAGCCGGGACAGCCCATTAGAGACCCAGTACTTC. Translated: CASSRDSPLETQYF.

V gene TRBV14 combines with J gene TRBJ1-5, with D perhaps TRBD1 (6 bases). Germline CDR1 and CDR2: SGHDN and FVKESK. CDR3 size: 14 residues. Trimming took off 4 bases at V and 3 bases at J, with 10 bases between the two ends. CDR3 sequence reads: CASSRTGFNQPQHF. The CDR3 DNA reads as TGTGCCAGCAGCCGAACAGGGTTCAATCAGCCCCAGCATTTT.

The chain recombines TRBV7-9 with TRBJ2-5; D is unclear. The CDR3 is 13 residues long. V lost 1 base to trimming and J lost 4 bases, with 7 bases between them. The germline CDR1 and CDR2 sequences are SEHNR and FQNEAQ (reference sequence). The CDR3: CASSLEVRETQYF. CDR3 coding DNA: TGTGCCAGCAGCTTAGAAGTTCGAGAGACCCAGTACTTC. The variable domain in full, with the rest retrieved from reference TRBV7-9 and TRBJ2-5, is DTGVSQNPRHKITKRGQNVTFRCDPISEHNRLYWYRQTLGQGPEFLTYFQNEAQLEKSRLLSDRFSAERPKGSFSTLEIQRTEQGDSAMYLCASSLEVRETQYFGPGTRLLVL.

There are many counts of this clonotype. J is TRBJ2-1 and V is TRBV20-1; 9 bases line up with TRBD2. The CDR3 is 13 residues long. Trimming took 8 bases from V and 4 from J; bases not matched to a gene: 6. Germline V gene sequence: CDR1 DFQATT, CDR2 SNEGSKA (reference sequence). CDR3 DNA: TGCAGTCCAAGCGGGGGGCCTTACAATGAGCAGTTCTTC. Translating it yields CSPSGGPYNEQFF.

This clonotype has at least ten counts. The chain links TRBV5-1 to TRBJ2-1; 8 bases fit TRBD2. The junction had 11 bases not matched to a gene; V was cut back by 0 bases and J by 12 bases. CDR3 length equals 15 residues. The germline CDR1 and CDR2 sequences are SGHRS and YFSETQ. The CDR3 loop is CASSLGSGGTMGQFF. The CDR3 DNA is TGCGCCAGCAGCTTGGGCAGCGGGGGCACCATGGGGCAGTTCTTC.

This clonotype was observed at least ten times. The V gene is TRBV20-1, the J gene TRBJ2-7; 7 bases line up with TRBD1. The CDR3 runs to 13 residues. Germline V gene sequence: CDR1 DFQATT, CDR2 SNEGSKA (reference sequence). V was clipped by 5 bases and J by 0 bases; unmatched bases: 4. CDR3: CSAARDSSYEQYF. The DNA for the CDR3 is TGCAGTGCTGCCCGGGACAGCTCCTACGAGCAGTACTTC.

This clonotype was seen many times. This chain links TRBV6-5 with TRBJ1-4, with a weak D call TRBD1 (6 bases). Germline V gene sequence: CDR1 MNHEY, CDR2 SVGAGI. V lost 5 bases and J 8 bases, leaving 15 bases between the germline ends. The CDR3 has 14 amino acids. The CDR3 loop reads CASSNRDTGEKLFF. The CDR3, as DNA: TGTGCCAGCAGTAACCGGGACACTGGGGAAAAACTGTTTTTT.

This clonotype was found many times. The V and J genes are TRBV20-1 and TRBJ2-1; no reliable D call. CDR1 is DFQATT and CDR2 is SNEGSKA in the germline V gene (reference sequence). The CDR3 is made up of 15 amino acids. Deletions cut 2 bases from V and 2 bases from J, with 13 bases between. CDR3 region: CSARPGQAPYNEQFF. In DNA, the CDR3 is TGCAGTGCTAGACCCGGGCAGGCCCCCTACAATGAGCAGTTCTTC.

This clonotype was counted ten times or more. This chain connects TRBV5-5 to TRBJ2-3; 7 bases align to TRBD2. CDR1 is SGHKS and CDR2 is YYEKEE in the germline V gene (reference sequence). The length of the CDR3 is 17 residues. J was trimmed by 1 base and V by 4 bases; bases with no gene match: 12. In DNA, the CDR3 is TGTGCCAGCAGCGGCCAGACACTAGCGTGGGGCACAGATACGCAGTATTTT. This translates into CASSGQTLAWGTDTQYF.

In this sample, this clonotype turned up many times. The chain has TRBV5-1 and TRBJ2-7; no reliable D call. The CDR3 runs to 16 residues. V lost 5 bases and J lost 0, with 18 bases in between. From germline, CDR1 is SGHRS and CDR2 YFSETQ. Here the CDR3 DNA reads TGCGCCAGCAGATCTACAGACTCACCGGTCTCCTACGAGCAGTACTTC. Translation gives CASRSTDSPVSYEQYF.

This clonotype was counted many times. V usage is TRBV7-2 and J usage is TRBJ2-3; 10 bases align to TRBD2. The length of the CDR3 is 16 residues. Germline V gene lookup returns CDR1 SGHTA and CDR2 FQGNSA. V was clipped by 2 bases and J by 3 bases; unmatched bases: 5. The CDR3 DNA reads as TGTGCCAGCAGCTTAATGGCTAGCGGGAGTACAGATACGCAGTATTTT. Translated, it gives CASSLMASGSTDTQYF.

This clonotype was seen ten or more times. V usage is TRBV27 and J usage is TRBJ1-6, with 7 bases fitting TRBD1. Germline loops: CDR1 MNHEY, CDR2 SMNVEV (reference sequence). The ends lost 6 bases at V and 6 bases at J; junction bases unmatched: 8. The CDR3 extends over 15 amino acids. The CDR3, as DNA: TGTGCCAGCAGGCGCACAGGGGTGCGTAATTCACCCCTCCACTTT. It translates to CASRRTGVRNSPLHF.

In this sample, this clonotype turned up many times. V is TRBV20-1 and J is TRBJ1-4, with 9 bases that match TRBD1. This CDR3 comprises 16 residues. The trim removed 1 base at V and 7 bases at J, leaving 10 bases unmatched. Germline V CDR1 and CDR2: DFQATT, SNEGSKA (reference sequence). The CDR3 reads CSARAGQGGAAEKLFF. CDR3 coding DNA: TGCAGTGCTAGAGCGGGACAGGGCGGAGCGGCTGAAAAACTGTTTTTT.

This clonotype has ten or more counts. The CDR3 spells CASSQDQGAHEQYF. In DNA form, the CDR3 reads TGCGCCAGCAGCCAAGACCAGGGTGCCCACGAGCAGTACTTC. V is TRBV4-1 and J is TRBJ2-7, with D possibly TRBD1 on 5 matching bases. Germline values: CDR1 MGHRA, CDR2 YSYEKL. V was trimmed by 0 bases and J by 5 bases, leaving 11 bases between them. The CDR3 runs to 14 residues.

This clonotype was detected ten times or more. Here the CDR3 reads CASSSTGTGGTDTQYF. The CDR3 DNA is TGTGCCAGCTCATCAACGGGGACAGGGGGGACAGATACGCAGTATTTT. The chain is built from TRBV18 and TRBJ2-3, with TRBD1 matching 11 bases. Per the germline V gene, CDR1 is KGHSH and CDR2 is LQKENI. This CDR3 is 16 amino acids long. The V and J ends lost 5 bases and 3 bases, in that order; junction bases with no gene match: 7.